This TCR beta chain was recorded in a study of T cell responses to AZD1222 COVID-19 vaccine. Repertoires were generated with immunoSEQ multiplex PCR, while TCRdb's copy carries only in-frame clones and drops some. The repertoire holds roughly 100,000 clones, with approximately 88% as singletons. Germline V gene data show CDR1 as SEHNR and CDR2 as FQNEAQ (reference sequence). Trimming left V 5 bases short and J 6 bases short, with 10 bases between. The CDR3 totals 13 residues. The material sequenced was peripheral blood, taken on day 0 of AZD1222 vaccination. The sequence came from an adult in good health. The genes are TRBV7-9 and TRBJ2-2; no reliable D call. The CDR3 protein is CASSPAVAGELFF. CDR3 coding DNA: TGTGCCAGCAGCCCGGCAGTAGCCGGGGAGCTGTTTTTT. Full variable domain (outside the CDR3, taken from reference TRBV7-9 and TRBJ2-2): DTGVSQNPRHKITKRGQNVTFRCDPISEHNRLYWYRQTLGQGPEFLTYFQNEAQLEKSRLLSDRFSAERPKGSFSTLEIQRTEQGDSAMYLCASSPAVAGELFFGEGSRLTVL.